The 14 T cell receptor beta chains listed next were all sequenced from one sample in a study of cytomegalovirus exposure and HLA in healthy donors. The study ran its PCR with 60 Vbeta and 13 Jbeta primers. The method was immunoSEQ multiplex PCR; TCRdb's version includes in-frame clones alone and lacks a portion of them. The sample has approximately 160,000 clones; 75% to 90% are singletons. Sequenced sample: PBMCs. The receptor source for this set is a human donor in good health.

This chain uses TRBV4-1 with TRBJ2-7, with D perhaps matching TRBD1 (5 bases). CDR1 MGHRA and CDR2 YSYEKL come from the germline V gene. There are 13 residues in the CDR3. Trimming shortened V by 1 base and J by 2 bases, and 6 bases separated the two germline ends. CDR3 region: CASSQGTTYEQYF. DNA of the CDR3: TGCGCCAGCAGCCAAGGGACAACCTACGAGCAGTACTTC.

The chain has TRBV6-5 and TRBJ2-5; tentatively, D is TRBD1 (6 bases). With 0 bases removed from V and 3 bases from J, the gap between germline ends came to 11 bases. Looked up from germline, CDR1 is MNHEY and CDR2 is SVGAGI. The CDR3 sequence is 15 residues long. The CDR3 DNA follows: TGTGCCAGCAGTTACTCCCGGGACACCGAAGAGACCCAGTACTTC. Translating gives CASSYSRDTEETQYF.

The chain carries TRBV6-5 and TRBJ2-2; D not certain. The V and J ends lost 2 bases and 7 bases respectively, with 8 bases between them. This CDR3 comprises 13 residues. Germline values: CDR1 MNHEY, CDR2 SVGAGI. The CDR3 protein is CASSYKPSGELFF. Here the CDR3 DNA reads TGTGCCAGCAGTTACAAACCGAGCGGGGAGCTGTTTTTT.

The chain combines TRBV25-1 with TRBJ2-4, with D possibly being TRBD1 (5 bases). Trimming pared 3 bases from V and 9 bases from J, leaving 21 bases between. Germline V gene lookup returns CDR1 MGHDK and CDR2 SYGVNS. The CDR3 covers 16 residues. The CDR3, as DNA: TGTGCCAGCAGTGACCCCCCCTCAGGGTCAATACGCATTCAGTACTTC. Its translation is CASSDPPSGSIRIQYF.

The J gene is TRBJ2-7, the V gene TRBV6-5; 9 positions agree with TRBD2. Germline-derived CDR1 and CDR2 are MNHEY and SVGAGI. This CDR3 comprises 15 residues. V gave up 0 bases and J gave up 4 bases; unmatched junction bases: 4. The CDR3 sequence: CASSYSAGGGYEQYF. CDR3 nucleotides: TGTGCCAGCAGTTACTCGGCGGGGGGGGGTTACGAGCAGTACTTC.

The V call is TRBV4-1, the J call TRBJ1-2, with D perhaps TRBD1 (6 bases). Trimming left V 0 bases short and J 4 bases short, with 15 bases between. Germline V gives CDR1 MGHRA, CDR2 YSYEKL. The CDR3 is made up of 16 amino acids. CDR3 amino acids: CASSQERPGHSYGYTF. The CDR3 nucleotides read TGCGCCAGCAGCCAAGAAAGACCGGGACACAGCTATGGCTACACCTTC.

The chain links TRBV7-2 to TRBJ1-1; TRBD1 matches at 7 bases. The CDR3 contains 13 residues. After removal of 6 bases from V and 7 bases from J, the junction contained 8 bases not matched to a gene. In germline, CDR1 is SGHTA, CDR2 FQGNSA. In DNA, the CDR3 is TGTGCCAGCAGAAGAGACAGGGCGTATGAAGCTTTCTTT. Translation: CASRRDRAYEAFF.

V and J are TRBV11-2 and TRBJ2-3, with 10 positions matching TRBD1. Germline V gives CDR1 SGHAT, CDR2 FQNNGV. Germline trimming cut 3 bases from V and 1 base from J; bases unmatched to any gene: 1. The CDR3 is 15 residues long. This chain's CDR3 is CASSFGQGGTDTQYF. DNA for the CDR3: TGTGCCAGCAGCTTCGGACAGGGGGGCACAGATACGCAGTATTTT.

The chain recombines TRBV7-9 with TRBJ1-2, with 9 positions matching TRBD1. The CDR3 extends over 14 amino acids. V was clipped by 4 bases and J by 6 bases; unmatched bases: 6. The germline gives CDR1 SEHNR, CDR2 FQNEAQ (reference sequence). Here the CDR3 reads CASSYGTGMDGYTF. For the CDR3, the DNA is TGTGCCAGCAGCTACGGGACAGGGATGGATGGCTACACCTTC. The full variable domain, rest sourced from reference TRBV7-9 and TRBJ1-2, is DTGVSQNPRHKITKRGQNVTFRCDPISEHNRLYWYRQTLGQGPEFLTYFQNEAQLEKSRLLSDRFSAERPKGSFSTLEIQRTEQGDSAMYLCASSYGTGMDGYTFGSGTRLTVV.

The chain carries TRBV21-1 and TRBJ1-2; the table names TRBD1, a call not compared with the DNA. TRBV21-1 is marked as a pseudogene. This CDR3 spans 16 amino acids. The CDR3 DNA reads TGTGCCAGCAGCAAAAGTGTGACAGGGGGCCCCTATGGCTACACCTTC. It translates to CASSKSVTGGPYGYTF.

The CDR3 protein is CSARPYNEQFF. The CDR3 DNA follows: TGCAGTGCTAGACCTTACAATGAGCAGTTCTTC. This chain connects TRBV20-1 to TRBJ2-1; unclear D gene. The CDR3 covers 11 residues. V lost 2 bases and J lost 4, with 3 bases in between. Germline V gene lookup returns CDR1 DFQATT and CDR2 SNEGSKA (reference sequence).

V usage is TRBV6-5 and J usage is TRBJ2-5; tentatively, D is TRBD2 (6 bases). CDR1 MNHEY and CDR2 SVGAGI come from the germline V gene. This CDR3 region has 14 residues. V was cut by 3 bases and J by 4 bases, with 12 bases left in between. CDR3 protein: CASSYRGNVETQYF. CDR3 sequence (DNA): TGTGCCAGCAGTTATCGGGGGAATGTAGAGACCCAGTACTTC.

With regard to this clone: This same CDR3 is encoded by further DNA sequences in the sample. The chain combines TRBV5-1 with TRBJ1-1, with unresolved D. V lost 0 bases to trimming and J lost 1 base, with 4 bases between them. The CDR3 length is 13 residues. Germline V gives CDR1 SGHRS, CDR2 YFSETQ. CDR3 amino acids: CASSLERNTEAFF. DNA of the CDR3: TGCGCCAGCAGCTTGGAGCGGAACACTGAAGCTTTCTTT.

The gene calls are TRBV11-2 and TRBJ2-2, with 7 bases that match TRBD1. Per the germline V gene, CDR1 is SGHAT and CDR2 is FQNNGV. This CDR3 comprises 17 residues. V trimming: 6 bases; J trimming: 2 bases; junction bases outside the gene matches: 12. The CDR3 loop is CASRSGWEGGNTGELFF. CDR3 nucleotide sequence: TGTGCCAGCAGATCAGGGTGGGAAGGGGGCAACACCGGGGAGCTGTTTTTT.